These T cell receptor beta chains were read from a single sample in a study of blood T cell repertoires in COVID-19. The table came from immunoSEQ multiplex PCR; TCRdb's copy has only in-frame clones and leaves some out. Among 300,000 to 350,000 clones listed, about nine tenths were seen once. The sample was peripheral blood. These receptors came from a woman aged 25 to 45 with COVID-19, enrolled during active disease. CDR3s include the opening cysteine and the closing phenylalanine or tryptophan. D genes are given only for firm matches. Some rows have no size entry. The others give once, few or many, or a class for an expanded clone.

>TRBV13|NA|TRBJ1-5|NA
CASSLGRGPQHF
TGTGCCAGCAGCTTAGGTCGAGGCCCCCAGCATTTT
>TRBV5-1|NA|TRBJ2-2|TRBD2
CASSRTSGATGELFF
TGCGCCAGCAGCCGGACTAGCGGGGCAACCGGGGAGCTGTTTTTT
>TRBV19|NA|TRBJ1-1|TRBD1
CASSNPGTGLNTEAFF
TGTGCCAGTAGTAATCCCGGGACAGGGTTGAACACTGAAGCTTTCTTT
>TRBV6-1|once|TRBJ1-1|NA
CASSEAGGNTEAFF
TGTGCCAGCAGTGAAGCAGGAGGGAACACTGAAGCTTTCTTT
>TRBV13|few|TRBJ1-2|TRBD1
CASSLSVGTGSSGYTF
TGTGCCAGCAGCTTATCCGTAGGGACAGGGTCCTCTGGCTACACCTTC
>TRBV2|once|TRBJ1-6|TRBD1
CASTGTDSYNSPLHF
TGTGCCAGCACGGGGACAGACTCCTATAATTCACCCCTCCACTTT
>TRBV4-3|few|TRBJ2-4|TRBD2
CASSQDRSGGWEGNIQYF
TGCGCCAGCAGCCAAGACCGTAGCGGGGGATGGGAGGGAAACATTCAGTACTTC
>TRBV6-5|NA|TRBJ1-2|NA
CASSWAGGYTF
TGTGCCAGCAGTTGGGCTGGTGGCTACACCTTC
>TRBV6-5|once|TRBJ2-1|NA
CASSYGATNEQFF
TGTGCCAGCAGTTACGGGGCTACGAATGAGCAGTTCTTC
>TRBV7-9|NA|TRBJ1-2|NA
CASSPLGGNYGYTF
TGTGCCAGCAGCCCATTAGGAGGGAACTATGGCTACACCTTC
>TRBV5-1|NA|TRBJ2-1|TRBD2
CASSLVTGTSGYNEQFF
TGCGCCAGCAGCCTAGTCACCGGGACTAGCGGATACAATGAGCAGTTCTTC
>TRBV4-2|NA|TRBJ1-2|TRBD1
CASSLLHPGTANYGYTF
TGTGCCAGCAGCCTCCTCCACCCTGGGACAGCCAACTATGGCTACACCTTC
>TRBV25-1|NA|TRBJ2-1|TRBD2
CASSESRPSGGMGYEQFF
TGTGCCAGCAGTGAATCCCGGCCTAGCGGGGGAATGGGCTATGAGCAGTTCTTC
>TRBV6-4|NA|TRBJ2-5|TRBD1
CASSVSGQGQETQYF
TGTGCCAGCAGTGTATCGGGACAGGGGCAAGAGACCCAGTACTTC
>TRBV10-3|once|TRBJ1-1|NA
CAISEGHQNTEAFF
TGTGCCATCAGTGAGGGACACCAAAACACTGAAGCTTTCTTT
>TRBV7-9|NA|TRBJ2-1|TRBD2
CASSHPTTSGGAYNEQFF
TGTGCCAGCAGTCATCCCACGACTAGCGGAGGTGCCTACAATGAGCAGTTCTTC
>TRBV4-2|NA|TRBJ2-1|NA
CASSQEHEGFSYNEQFF
TGTGCCAGCAGCCAAGAACATGAGGGTTTCTCCTACAATGAGCAGTTCTTC
>TRBV3-1/TRBV3-2|NA|TRBJ2-6|NA
CASSQDRAGANVLTF
TGTGCCAGCAGCCAAGACAGGGCTGGGGCCAACGTCCTGACTTTC